The 3 T cell receptor beta chains below come from one sample, sequenced in a study of shared T cell receptors in the human thymus. TCRdb keeps only in-frame clones here, not all; method: immunoSEQ multiplex PCR. The repertoire holds about 380,000 clones, with 95% as singletons. Specimen: thymocytes. Every receptor here comes from a human donor.

The chain uses TRBV27 and TRBJ2-5; 8 nucleotides match TRBD2. The V segment lost 0 bases and the J segment 5 bases; nucleotides outside the gene matches: 5. Germline V gives CDR1 MNHEY, CDR2 SMNVEV (reference sequence). CDR3 length: 15 amino acids. The CDR3 DNA sequence: TGTGCCAGCAGTTTATCAGGCGGGAGGAGTGAGACCCAGTACTTC. Translating it yields CASSLSGGRSETQYF.

This clone was found once. The V gene is TRBV29-1, the J gene TRBJ2-1; TRBD1 or TRBD2 may be the D gene (5 bases each). Trimming removed 8 bases from V and 0 bases from J, with 17 bases in between. CDR3 length: 15 amino acids. Germline CDR1 SQVTM, CDR2 ANQGSEA. The CDR3 sequence: CSLATIGTSYNEQFF. The CDR3 nucleotides read TGCAGCCTCGCGACCATCGGGACCTCCTACAATGAGCAGTTCTTC.

V is TRBV6-5 and J is TRBJ1-1; D not resolved. The CDR3 consists of 14 residues. The germline gives CDR1 MNHEY, CDR2 SVGAGI. The V and J ends lost 2 bases and 0 bases respectively, with 7 bases between them. Here the CDR3 reads CASSYGSMNTEAFF. CDR3 bases: TGTGCCAGCAGTTACGGGTCAATGAACACTGAAGCTTTCTTT.